This paragraph covers one TCR beta chain sequence. Authors' processing steps: Using reference gene primer amplification, nucleated cell counts were estimated. Assay: immunoSEQ multiplex PCR; the TCRdb copy retains only in-frame clones and omits some. Clone size and the V and J calls come from that table; the DNA yielded D and trimming. Here the sample spans 52,000 or so clones, 84% being singletons. These data belong to a study of blood T cell repertoires in COVID-19. Study in general: Sites across the United States, Italy and Spain contributed samples from acute and convalescent COVID-19. PBMCs, B-cell-depleted T cells, or T cells provided the cDNA or gDNA that made up the material.

Germline V gene lookup returns CDR1 SGHVS and CDR2 FQNEAQ. Trimming cost V 4 bases and J 3 bases, with 12 bases left between them. The CDR3 runs 15 residues. The TCR was taken from a man over 45 with acute or convalescent COVID-19. The rearrangement links TRBV7-8 to TRBJ2-2; maybe TRBD2 (5 bases). Source material: peripheral blood. The CDR3 coding sequence is TGTGCCAGCAGCTCCCCGAGGGCGGACACCGGGGAGCTGTTTTTT. Protein sequence: CASSSPRADTGELFF.